The entry below describes one T cell receptor beta chain. This record comes from a study of blood T cell repertoires in COVID-19. Whole-study context: The samples span acute and convalescent COVID-19 from the United States, Italy and Spain. Nucleic acid was either cDNA or gDNA, and it came from T cells, B-cell-depleted T cells, or PBMCs.

V was cut by 5 bases and J by 4 bases, with 18 bases left in between. The CDR3 covers 15 residues. Germline lookup yields CDR1 SGHDN and CDR2 FVKESK. In terms of age and location, participants ranged from roughly 18 to 95 years and lived in roughly 22 US areas. Clinical histories supplied by participants themselves formed the basis of cohort assignment. Sequencing was performed with immunoSEQ multiplex PCR; in TCRdb, only in-frame clones are kept and a portion is missing. The data show roughly 150,000 clones, with around four fifths seen just once and around 6.5% held by the top ten. The receptor comes from a woman in her 40s who had recovered from COVID-19. V gene TRBV14 combines with J gene TRBJ2-7, with D possibly matching TRBD1 (6 bases). The sequenced sample consisted of PBMCs or T cells enriched from blood (not recorded which). This CDR3 reads CASSEMGPRGYEQYF. The CDR3 DNA follows: TGTGCCAGCAGCGAAATGGGCCCTAGGGGGTACGAGCAGTACTTC.